This T cell receptor beta chain derives from a study of Graves' ophthalmopathy and Graves' hyperthyroidism. As concerns this clonotype: Antigen unknown.

Findings and limits, study-wide: The model forecast ophthalmopathy progression, reaching roughly 70% sensitivity and less than 75% specificity.

Using RNA transcripts, the TCR beta CDR3 regions were amplified. The library came from an HTBI-primed first-round RT-PCR and a second-round multiplex PCR. One entry per CDR3 protein results from TCRdb running MiXCR on the multiplex PCR reads. The sample includes about 620,000 distinct CDR3 sequences, around a fifth of them seen just once. Enrolled hyperthyroidism patients had a new diagnosis, a duration under 2 months, and an age of 18 to 65. Reliance was placed on clinical symptoms, serum thyroxine, TRAb, thyroid ultrasound and orbital computed tomography for diagnosis. This clonotype was sampled from a woman in her late teens or twenties with stable Graves' hyperthyroidism. Some clones in this sample may be carry-over from other donors' samples. The sequenced sample consisted of peripheral blood.

CDR3 bases: TGTGCCAGCTCATTACCGGACAGGCTCCCCTACGAGCAGTACTTC. Translation gives CASSLPDRLPYEQYF. The chain recombines TRBV18 with TRBJ2-7; 7 bases are a match to TRBD1. This CDR3 region has 15 residues. V lost 5 bases to trimming and J lost 2 bases; unmatched junction nucleotides: 9. Germline V gene lookup returns CDR1 KGHSH and CDR2 LQKENI.